The present T cell receptor (beta chain) was sequenced within a study of T-cell memory formation after mild COVID-19. About the study: Among the donors, TCR clusters were largely specific to each donor.

V was clipped by 4 bases and J by 4 bases, with 13 bases between them. The CDR3 runs to 14 residues. From the 5' RACE reads, TCRdb called clonotypes with MiXCR, one entry per CDR3 protein. This table holds 100,000 to 150,000 distinct CDR3 sequences, roughly 6% found once. Study conclusions and caveats: Pre-infection memory already had some responding clones, implying cross-reactive memory joined.

This clonotype was counted many times. Its antigen remains unknown. The TCR sequence derives from an adult woman who had mild COVID-19 (a few samples of this study predate the infection). Cell type and time point are not known. Sequencing used PBMCs or a T cell subset sorted from them (not recorded which). The J gene is TRBJ1-1, the V gene TRBV12-3 or TRBV12-4, with no clear D. Here the CDR3 DNA reads TGTGCCAGCAGTTCGACAAGCGAATTCACTGAAGCTTTCTTT. Its translation is CASSSTSEFTEAFF.